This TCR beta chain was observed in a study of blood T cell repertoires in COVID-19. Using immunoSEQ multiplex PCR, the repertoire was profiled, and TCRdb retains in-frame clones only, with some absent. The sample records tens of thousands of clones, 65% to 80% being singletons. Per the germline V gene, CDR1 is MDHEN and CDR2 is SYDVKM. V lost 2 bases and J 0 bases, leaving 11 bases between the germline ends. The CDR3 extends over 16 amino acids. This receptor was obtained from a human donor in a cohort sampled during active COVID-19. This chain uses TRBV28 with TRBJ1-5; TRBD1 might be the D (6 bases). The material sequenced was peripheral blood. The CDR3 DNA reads TGTGCCAGCAGTTTAGCAGGGGCCGTTAGCAATCAGCCCCAGCATTTT. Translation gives CASSLAGAVSNQPQHF.